Described below is a single T cell receptor (beta chain) sequence and its context. In germline, CDR1 is LGHNA, CDR2 YNFKEQ. The V end was cut by 0 bases, the J end by 1 base, with 9 bases between. The CDR3 sequence is 15 residues long. Data came from immunoSEQ multiplex PCR; TCRdb stores just in-frame clones and leaves some out. Found here are 150,000 to 200,000 clones, roughly nine tenths of them singletons; the top ten hold about 4.7%. This sample was taken from a study of lymphopenia after photon versus proton radiotherapy. The TCR sequence derives from a man between 45 and 60 years old with gastric cancer. This specimen was peripheral blood, taken from a patient treated with photon-based radiotherapy. The chain joins TRBV4-2 to TRBJ1-1; D gene unclear. The CDR3 DNA follows: TGTGCCAGCAGCCAAGACTGGGCTCAGAACACTGAAGCTTTCTTT. Amino acid sequence: CASSQDWAQNTEAFF.